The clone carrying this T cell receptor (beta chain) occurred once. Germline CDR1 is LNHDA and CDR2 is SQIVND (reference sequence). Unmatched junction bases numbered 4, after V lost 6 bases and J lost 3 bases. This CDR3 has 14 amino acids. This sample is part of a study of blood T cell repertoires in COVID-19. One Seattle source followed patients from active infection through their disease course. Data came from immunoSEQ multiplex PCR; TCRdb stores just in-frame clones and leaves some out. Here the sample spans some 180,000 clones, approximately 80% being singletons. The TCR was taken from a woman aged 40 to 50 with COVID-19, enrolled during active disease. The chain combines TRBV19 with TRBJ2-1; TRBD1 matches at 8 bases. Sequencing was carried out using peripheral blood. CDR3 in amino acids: CASRTGTGYNEQFF. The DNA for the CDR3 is TGTGCCAGTAGGACCGGGACAGGCTACAATGAGCAGTTCTTC.